The 16 T cell receptor beta chains below all came from one sample that was sequenced in a study of T cell changes during pregnancy in multiple sclerosis. Sequenced by immunoSEQ multiplex PCR; TCRdb stores in-frame clones only, minus some. The data contain roughly 38,000 clones, 91% of them singletons. The sequences come from CD4+ T cells from peripheral blood mononuclear cells, collected in the second trimester of pregnancy. The receptors come from a female donor in good health, enrolled as a control in a pregnancy study.

This clone has only one observation. The chain links TRBV18 to TRBJ1-5; D is unresolved. Deletions cut 1 base from V and 5 bases from J, with 6 bases between. Germline values: CDR1 KGHSH, CDR2 LQKENI. The CDR3 runs to 13 residues. The DNA for the CDR3 is TGTGCCAGCTCACCACGGAGGGATCAGCCCCAGCATTTT. This gives the protein CASSPRRDQPQHF.

The rearrangement links TRBV5-4 to TRBJ2-7; 7 bases line up with TRBD1. The CDR3 sequence is 14 residues long. Germline loops: CDR1 SGHNT, CDR2 YYREEE (reference sequence). V lost 1 base, J lost 6 bases, and 7 bases stayed unmatched. CDR3 nucleotide sequence: TGTGCCAGCAGCTTGCCCCGAACAGGGGCCGAGCAGTACTTC. Protein sequence: CASSLPRTGAEQYF.

The gene calls are TRBV4-2 and TRBJ2-2, with 16 bases that match TRBD2. Trimming removed 2 bases from V and 1 base from J; junction bases left unmatched: 7. Germline V gene sequence: CDR1 LGHNA, CDR2 YNFKEQ. The CDR3 spans 20 residues. CDR3 DNA sequence: TGTGCCAGCAGCCAAAACGAGGGACTAGCGGGGGGGCAGAACACCGGGGAGCTGTTTTTT. Residues: CASSQNEGLAGGQNTGELFF.

V and J are TRBV14 and TRBJ1-3; D is undetermined. Germline assignment: CDR1 SGHDN and CDR2 FVKESK. This CDR3 is built from 16 residues. The V gene lost 4 bases and the J gene lost 0 bases, with 13 bases spanning the gap. CDR3 bases: TGTGCCAGCAGCCGCGCGGAGAGCCTCTCTGGAAACACCATATATTTT. It is translated as CASSRAESLSGNTIYF.

The chain employs TRBV21-1 and TRBJ1-3. TRBV21-1 is designated a pseudogene. CDR3 length equals 14 residues. CDR3 DNA sequence: TGTGCCAGCAGCAAAGGGGGGGGTACGGACACCATATATTTT. This gives the protein CASSKGGGTDTIYF.

The rearrangement links TRBV28 to TRBJ1-2, with 10 bases lining up with TRBD1. CDR3 size: 14 residues. V shed 4 bases and J 5 bases; nucleotides not matched to a gene: 4. Germline CDR1 reads MDHEN; CDR2 reads SYDVKM. DNA for the CDR3: TGTGCCAGCAGTTCGACAGGGGGCGCTTATGGCTACACCTTC. It yields the protein CASSSTGGAYGYTF.

This sequence joins TRBV28 and TRBJ2-7; maybe TRBD1 (6 bases). The CDR3 sequence is 15 residues long. CDR1 is MDHEN, CDR2 SYDVKM, per germline. Deletions cut 7 bases from V and 3 bases from J, with 19 bases between. The CDR3 sequence: CASTSVFRGVYEQYF. CDR3 in DNA: TGTGCCAGCACCTCCGTCTTCAGGGGCGTCTACGAGCAGTACTTC.

The chain joins TRBV11-2 to TRBJ2-5, with D unresolved. Germline V CDR1 and CDR2: SGHAT, FQNNGV. V was clipped by 3 bases and J by 1 base, with 9 bases between them. There are 14 residues in the CDR3. In nucleotides, the CDR3 is TGTGCCAGCAGCTTTTTGCGGCTCCAAGAGACCCAGTACTTC. Encoded protein: CASSFLRLQETQYF.

In DNA form, the CDR3 reads TGTGCCAGCAGTTACTCGATGGGGGGATCTATCGGCTACACCTTC. The encoded protein is CASSYSMGGSIGYTF. The rearrangement uses TRBV6-5 and TRBJ1-2; tentatively, D is TRBD1 (5 bases). CDR3 length: 15 amino acids. Germline V CDR1 and CDR2: MNHEY, SVGAGI. V lost 0 bases and J 8 bases, leaving 16 bases between the germline ends.

The chain couples TRBV12-5 to TRBJ2-5; 7 bases align to TRBD1. This CDR3 contains 15 residues. The germline CDR1 and CDR2 sequences are LGHNT and FRNRAP. With V trimmed by 1 base and J by 1 base, 3 bases remained unmatched. In DNA, the CDR3 is TGTGCTAGTGGTTTGGGACAGGGCCTCCAAGAGACCCAGTACTTC. This gives the protein CASGLGQGLQETQYF. Variable domain in full (rest from reference TRBV12-5 and TRBJ2-5): DARVTQTPRHKVTEMGQEVTMRCQPILGHNTVFWYRQTMMQGLELLAYFRNRAPLDDSGMPKDRFSAEMPDATLATLKIQPSEPRDSAVYFCASGLGQGLQETQYFGPGTRLLVL.

The rearrangement links TRBV2 to TRBJ2-1; D unresolved. This CDR3 is built from 14 residues. Germline CDR1 and CDR2: SNHLY and FYNNEI. V dropped 0 bases and J dropped 0 bases, with 3 bases sitting between them. The CDR3: CASSEAASYNEQFF. CDR3 DNA sequence: TGTGCCAGCAGTGAAGCGGCCTCCTACAATGAGCAGTTCTTC.

The rearrangement links TRBV14 to TRBJ2-1; 11 bases match TRBD2. V lost 4 bases to trimming and J lost 6 bases; unmatched junction nucleotides: 5. The CDR3 length is 15 residues. The germline V gene has CDR1 SGHDN and CDR2 FVKESK. CDR3 DNA: TGTGCCAGCAGCCCCCAGGGACTAGCGGCCAATGAGCAGTTCTTC. Translated: CASSPQGLAANEQFF.

The CDR3 protein is CASSGGYEQYF. CDR3 bases: TGTGCCAGTAGTGGAGGTTACGAGCAGTACTTC. This chain connects TRBV19 to TRBJ2-7; TRBD2 is a possible D gene (5 bases). This CDR3 contains 11 residues. Germline V gene data show CDR1 as LNHDA and CDR2 as SQIVND (reference sequence). The V gene lost 5 bases and the J gene lost 4 bases, with 6 bases spanning the gap.

This clone appeared once. The rearrangement uses TRBV19 and TRBJ2-5; 13 bases line up with TRBD2. The trim removed 7 bases at V and 5 bases at J, leaving 7 bases unmatched. In germline, CDR1 is LNHDA, CDR2 SQIVND (reference sequence). There are 15 residues in the CDR3. The CDR3 protein is CASTPGTSGMETQYF. CDR3 in DNA: TGTGCCAGTACCCCCGGGACTAGCGGGATGGAGACCCAGTACTTC.

V is TRBV6-5 and J is TRBJ1-4, with D unresolved. This CDR3 comprises 14 residues. The V gene lost 0 bases and the J gene lost 4 bases, with 6 bases spanning the gap. Per the germline V gene, CDR1 is MNHEY and CDR2 is SVGAGI. For the CDR3, the DNA is TGTGCCAGCAGTTACTCGAGCGGTAATGAAAAACTGTTTTTT. It encodes CASSYSSGNEKLFF.

The chain uses TRBV13 and TRBJ2-1; possible D gene TRBD2, 6 bases. The V end was cut by 5 bases, the J end by 3 bases, with 14 bases between. The CDR3 has 15 residues. Germline values: CDR1 PRHDT, CDR2 FYEKMQ (reference sequence). DNA of the CDR3: TGTGCCAGCAGCACCCGACTAGAACACTACAATGAGCAGTTCTTC. It encodes CASSTRLEHYNEQFF.